What follows are 9 T cell receptor beta chains derived from one specimen sequenced in a study of blood T cell repertoires in COVID-19. Using immunoSEQ multiplex PCR, the repertoire was profiled, and TCRdb retains in-frame clones only, with some absent. Counted here are about 97,000 clones, around nine tenths occurring once; the ten biggest clones make up under 2%. Sequencing used peripheral blood. These receptors were obtained from a woman aged 45-65 years with COVID-19, enrolled during active disease.

Regarding this clone: One junction end does not reproduce the germline sequence, and a read error may be involved. The chain has TRBV2 and TRBJ1-6; D unresolved. The CDR3 length is 12 residues. From germline, CDR1 is SNHLY and CDR2 FYNNEI. CDR3 nucleotides: TGTGCCAGCACCTCCGATAATTCACCCCTCCACTTT. Its translation is CASTSDNSPLHF.

This chain joins TRBV7-9 and TRBJ2-2; D perhaps matches TRBD1 (6 bases). Germline CDR1 and CDR2: SEHNR and FQNEAQ (reference sequence). This CDR3 contains 16 residues. V lost 5 bases and J 0 bases, leaving 13 bases between the germline ends. CDR3 sequence reads: CASSVPGTPNTGELFF. CDR3 DNA sequence: TGTGCCAGCAGCGTACCCGGGACACCGAACACCGGGGAGCTGTTTTTT.

The genes are TRBV6-5 and TRBJ2-7; 7 bases align to TRBD2. The CDR3 spans 13 residues. From germline, CDR1 is MNHEY and CDR2 SVGAGI. Losses at the gene ends were 5 bases for V and 2 bases for J; bases not matched to a gene: 3. Here the CDR3 reads CASSSSGPYEQYV. The DNA of the CDR3 is TGTGCCAGCAGTAGTAGCGGGCCCTACGAGCAGTACGTC.

J is TRBJ1-5 and V is TRBV6-5; 9 nucleotides match TRBD1. The CDR3 totals 15 residues. The germline V gene has CDR1 MNHEY and CDR2 SVGAGI. Germline trimming cut 6 bases from V and 4 bases from J; bases unmatched to any gene: 7. The CDR3 here is CASRQGQGRNQPQHF. CDR3 in DNA: TGTGCCAGCAGACAGGGACAGGGCAGAAATCAGCCCCAGCATTTT.

The V and J genes are TRBV27 and TRBJ1-3; possible D gene TRBD1, 6 bases. In germline, CDR1 is MNHEY, CDR2 SMNVEV (reference sequence). Between the trimmed V and J ends, which lost 3 bases and 4 bases, there was a span of 10 bases. The CDR3 spans 14 residues. Here the CDR3 DNA reads TGTGCCAGCAGTTTGGTTGGGGGCGGAAACACCATATATTTT. Residues: CASSLVGGGNTIYF.

V is TRBV5-6 and J is TRBJ1-2, with TRBD1 matching 8 bases. V shed 4 bases and J 8 bases; nucleotides not matched to a gene: 4. CDR1 and CDR2 (germline): SGHDT, YYEEEE. The CDR3 covers 12 residues. The CDR3 reads CASSTGQGGYTF. DNA of the CDR3: TGTGCCAGCAGCACCGGACAGGGCGGCTACACCTTC.

The chain links TRBV7-9 to TRBJ1-1, with D tentatively TRBD1 (5 bases). The CDR3 loop spans 12 amino acids. The V gene's germline CDR1 is SEHNR and CDR2 FQNEAQ (reference sequence). Trimming left V 5 bases short and J 1 base short, with 5 bases between. CDR3 amino acids: CASSQGNTEAFF. CDR3 coding DNA: TGTGCCAGCAGCCAGGGGAACACTGAAGCTTTCTTT.

The chain recombines TRBV6-1 with TRBJ1-3; 8 bases are shared with TRBD1. Looked up from germline, CDR1 is MNHNS and CDR2 is SASEGT. CDR3 size: 16 residues. V lost 0 bases, J lost 5 bases, and 6 bases stayed unmatched. CDR3 sequence: CASSEASDRVRNTIYF. CDR3 DNA sequence: TGTGCCAGCAGTGAAGCTTCGGACAGGGTGAGAAACACCATATATTTT.

J is TRBJ1-1 and V is TRBV28; 7 nucleotides match TRBD1. CDR1 is MDHEN and CDR2 is SYDVKM in the germline V gene. The length of the CDR3 is 15 residues. V lost 4 bases to trimming and J lost 7 bases; unmatched junction nucleotides: 12. The CDR3 region is CASSSTLQGRFEAFF. The CDR3 coding sequence is TGTGCCAGCAGTTCCACCCTACAGGGGCGCTTTGAAGCTTTCTTT. Complete variable domain (other parts from reference TRBV28 and TRBJ1-1): DVKVTQSSRYLVKRTGEKVFLECVQDMDHENMFWYRQDPGLGLRLIYFSYDVKMKEKGDIPEGYSVSREKKERFSLILESASTNQTSMYLCASSSTLQGRFEAFFGQGTRLTVV.